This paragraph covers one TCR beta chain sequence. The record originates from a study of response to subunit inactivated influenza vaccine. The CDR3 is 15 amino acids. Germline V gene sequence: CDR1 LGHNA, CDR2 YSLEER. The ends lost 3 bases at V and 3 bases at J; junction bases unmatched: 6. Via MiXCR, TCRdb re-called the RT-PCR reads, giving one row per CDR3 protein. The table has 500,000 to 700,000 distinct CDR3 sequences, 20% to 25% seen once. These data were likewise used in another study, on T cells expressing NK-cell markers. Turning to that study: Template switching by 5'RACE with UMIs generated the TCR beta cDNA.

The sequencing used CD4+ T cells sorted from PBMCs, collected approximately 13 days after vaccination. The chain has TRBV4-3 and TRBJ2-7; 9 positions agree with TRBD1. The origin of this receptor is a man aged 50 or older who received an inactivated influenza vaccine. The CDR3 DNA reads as TGCGCCAGCAGCCATAGTTCGGGACAGGGCTACGAGCAGTACTTC. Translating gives CASSHSSGQGYEQYF.